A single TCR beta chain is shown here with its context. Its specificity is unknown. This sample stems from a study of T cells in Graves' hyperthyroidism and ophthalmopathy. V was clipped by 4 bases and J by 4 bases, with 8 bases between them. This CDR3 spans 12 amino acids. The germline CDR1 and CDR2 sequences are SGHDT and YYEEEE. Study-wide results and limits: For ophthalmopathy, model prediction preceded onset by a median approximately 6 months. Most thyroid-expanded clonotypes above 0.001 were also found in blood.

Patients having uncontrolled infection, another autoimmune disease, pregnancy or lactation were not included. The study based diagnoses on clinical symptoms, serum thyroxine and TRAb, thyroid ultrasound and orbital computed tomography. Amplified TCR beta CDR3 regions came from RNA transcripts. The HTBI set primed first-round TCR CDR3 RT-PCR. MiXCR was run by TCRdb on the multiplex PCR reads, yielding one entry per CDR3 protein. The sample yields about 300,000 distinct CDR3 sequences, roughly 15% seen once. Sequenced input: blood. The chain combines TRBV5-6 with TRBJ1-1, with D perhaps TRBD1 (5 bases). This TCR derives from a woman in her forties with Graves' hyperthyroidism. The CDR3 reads CASSVRVTEAFF. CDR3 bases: TGTGCCAGCAGCGTCAGGGTCACTGAAGCTTTCTTT.